The source of this TCR beta chain is a study of early T cells in non-severe SARS-CoV-2 infection listed by TCRdb under 2021. For the wider study: Because TCR sequencing relied on bulk RNA taken from unsorted whole blood, pairing of alpha and beta chains was not possible.

Libraries were built with 5' RACE. Instrument on record: NextSeq 500. Unique molecular identifiers were attached to individual cDNA molecules in the TCR library protocol so that sequencing error and PCR bias could be corrected. Both TCR alpha and beta chains were sequenced, and tight co-correlation was observed between alpha and beta sequence abundances in each sample. The source study handled its data this way. V gene, J gene and CDR3 annotation of TCR sequences was performed with Decombinator V4. TCRs were defined as expanded if a significant change between any two time points was detected under a Poisson model with p below 0.0001. TCR abundances were normalised to the total number of TCRs sequenced in each sample and reported as counts per million. TRAV1-2 paired with TRAJ12, TRAJ20 or TRAJ33 defined MAIT TCRs, while TRAV10 paired with TRAJ18 defined iNKT TCRs. VDJdb, accessed 1 November 2021, was searched for CMV, EBV and SARS-CoV-2 annotated TCRs, excluding TCRs annotated for multiple antigens. The raw public reads went through TCRdb reprocessing: fastp at Q25, MiXCR clone calling, in-frame beta chains kept. Each record represents a unique CDR3 protein, reported with the most common genes and DNA among its rows. In this record, the V and J calls reflect TCRdb's handling and not the investigators' own analysis. The table for this sample lists roughly 47,000 distinct CDR3 sequences; less than 30% of them were counted only once. Roughly 4.6% of the sample belongs to the ten largest clones.

From a lookup of the germline V gene, CDR1 and CDR2 are MNHEY and SVGEGT. Clipping removes 2 bases from V and 0 bases from J, with 1 as the unmatched junction base count. The CDR3, from cysteine to phenylalanine, totals 15 residues. The only DNA kept is the CDR3, 45 bases in frame from the first base. The study was a case-control design nested within a healthcare worker cohort in London, UK, with weekly nasopharyngeal swab PCR tests and blood sampling. Healthcare workers were recruited during the week of the UK lockdown, between 23 and 31 March 2020, and followed weekly for up to about 15 weeks. Points the paper makes about the study in general: Matching against VDJdb was skewed toward anti-spike CD8 responses, likely underestimated virus-specific expansions, and missed private and CD4 specificities.

In the case of this clonotype: No antigen is known for it. Base quality data are lacking; no much larger clone is found one base away.

The chain was built from TRBV6-2 or TRBV6-3 and TRBJ2-3; TRBD2 lines up with 8 middle nucleotides. The clonotype originates from an adult who was a healthcare worker with PCR-confirmed SARS-CoV-2 infection or an uninfected control (not recorded which). Sample: whole blood, taken at baseline. The encoded CDR3 is CASSYPSGSTDTQYF. The DNA is TGTGCCAGCAGTTACCCTAGCGGGAGCACAGATACGCAGTATTTT.